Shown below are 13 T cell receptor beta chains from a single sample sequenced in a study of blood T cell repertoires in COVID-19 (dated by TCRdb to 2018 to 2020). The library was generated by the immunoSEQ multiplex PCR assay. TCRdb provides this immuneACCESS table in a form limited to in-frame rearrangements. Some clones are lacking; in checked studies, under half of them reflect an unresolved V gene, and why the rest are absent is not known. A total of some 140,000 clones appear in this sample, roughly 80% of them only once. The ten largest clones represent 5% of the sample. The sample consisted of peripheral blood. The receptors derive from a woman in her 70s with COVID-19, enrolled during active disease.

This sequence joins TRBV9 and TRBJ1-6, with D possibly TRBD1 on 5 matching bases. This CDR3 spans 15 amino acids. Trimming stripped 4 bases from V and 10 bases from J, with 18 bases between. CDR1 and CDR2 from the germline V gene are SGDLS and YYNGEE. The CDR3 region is CASSPWEGQGSPLHF. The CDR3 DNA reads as TGTGCCAGCAGCCCCTGGGAGGGTCAGGGATCACCCCTCCACTTT.

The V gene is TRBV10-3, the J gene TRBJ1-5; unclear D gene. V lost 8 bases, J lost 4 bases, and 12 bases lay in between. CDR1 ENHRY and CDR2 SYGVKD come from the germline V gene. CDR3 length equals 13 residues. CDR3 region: CAIGPDENQPQHF. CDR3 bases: TGTGCCATCGGGCCGGATGAAAATCAGCCCCAGCATTTT.

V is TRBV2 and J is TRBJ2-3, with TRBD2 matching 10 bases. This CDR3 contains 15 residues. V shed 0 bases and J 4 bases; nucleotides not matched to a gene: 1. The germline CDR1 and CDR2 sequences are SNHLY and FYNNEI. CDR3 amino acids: CASSEAAGGPDTQYF. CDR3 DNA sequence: TGTGCCAGCAGTGAAGCAGCGGGGGGGCCAGATACGCAGTATTTT.

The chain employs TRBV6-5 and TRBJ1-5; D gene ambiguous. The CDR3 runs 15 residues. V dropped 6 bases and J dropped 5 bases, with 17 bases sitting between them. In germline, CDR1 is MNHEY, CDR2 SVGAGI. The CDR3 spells CASRALSHSDQPQHF. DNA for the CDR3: TGTGCCAGCAGGGCCTTATCCCATTCCGATCAGCCCCAGCATTTT.

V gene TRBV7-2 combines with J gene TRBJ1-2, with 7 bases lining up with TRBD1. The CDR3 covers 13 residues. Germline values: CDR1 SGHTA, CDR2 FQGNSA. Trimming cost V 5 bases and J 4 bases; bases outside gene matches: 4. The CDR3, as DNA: TGTGCCAGCAGCATAGACAGGGTCTATGGCTACACCTTC. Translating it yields CASSIDRVYGYTF. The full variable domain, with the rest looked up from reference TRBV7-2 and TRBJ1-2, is GAGVSQSPSNKVTEKGKDVELRCDPISGHTALYWYRQSLGQGLEFLIYFQGNSAPDKSGLPSDRFSAERTGGSVSTLTIQRTQQEDSAVYLCASSIDRVYGYTFGSGTRLTVV.

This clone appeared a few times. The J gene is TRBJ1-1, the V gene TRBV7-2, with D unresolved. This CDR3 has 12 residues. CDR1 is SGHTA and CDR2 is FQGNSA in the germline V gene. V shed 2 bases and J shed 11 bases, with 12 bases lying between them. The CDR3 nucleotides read TGTGCCAGCAGCTTACCGACCCCGGGGGCTTTCTTT. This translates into CASSLPTPGAFF.

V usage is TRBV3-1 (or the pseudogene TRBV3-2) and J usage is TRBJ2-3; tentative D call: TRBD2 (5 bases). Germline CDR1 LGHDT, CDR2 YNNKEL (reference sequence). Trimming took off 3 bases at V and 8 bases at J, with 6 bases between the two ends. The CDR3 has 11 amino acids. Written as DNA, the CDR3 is TGTGCCAGCAGCCAGGGAGTTACGCAGTATTTT. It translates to CASSQGVTQYF.

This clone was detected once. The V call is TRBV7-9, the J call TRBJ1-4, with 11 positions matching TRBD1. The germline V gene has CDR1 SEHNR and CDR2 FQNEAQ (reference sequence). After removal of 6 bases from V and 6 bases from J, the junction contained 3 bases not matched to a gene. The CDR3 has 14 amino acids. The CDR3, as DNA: TGTGCCAGCAGAGGACAGGGGGCGTATGAAAAACTGTTTTTT. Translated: CASRGQGAYEKLFF.

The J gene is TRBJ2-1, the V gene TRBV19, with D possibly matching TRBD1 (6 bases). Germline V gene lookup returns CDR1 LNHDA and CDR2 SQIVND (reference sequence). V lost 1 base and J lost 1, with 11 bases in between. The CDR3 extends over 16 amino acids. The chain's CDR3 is CASSIAGVGSYNEQFF. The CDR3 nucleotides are TGTGCCAGTAGTATAGCAGGGGTCGGGTCCTACAATGAGCAGTTCTTC.

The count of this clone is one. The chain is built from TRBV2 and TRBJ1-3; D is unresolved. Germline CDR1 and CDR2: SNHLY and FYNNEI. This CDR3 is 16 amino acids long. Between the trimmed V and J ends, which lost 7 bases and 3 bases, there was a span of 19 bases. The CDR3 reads CASTPSPRGNGNTIYF. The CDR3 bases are TGTGCCAGCACGCCCTCGCCCCGGGGAAATGGAAACACCATATATTTT.

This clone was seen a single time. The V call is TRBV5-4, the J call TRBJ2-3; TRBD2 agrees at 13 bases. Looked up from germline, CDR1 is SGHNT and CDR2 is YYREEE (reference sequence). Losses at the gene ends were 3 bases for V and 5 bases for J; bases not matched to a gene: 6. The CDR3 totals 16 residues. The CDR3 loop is CASSSGLAGFEDTQYF. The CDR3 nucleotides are TGTGCCAGCAGCTCGGGACTAGCGGGGTTTGAAGATACGCAGTATTTT. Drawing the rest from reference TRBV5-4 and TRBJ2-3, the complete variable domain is ETGVTQSPTHLIKTRGQQVTLRCSSQSGHNTVSWYQQALGQGPQFIFQYYREEENGRGNFPPRFSGLQFPNYSSELNVNALELDDSALYLCASSSGLAGFEDTQYFGPGTRLTVL.

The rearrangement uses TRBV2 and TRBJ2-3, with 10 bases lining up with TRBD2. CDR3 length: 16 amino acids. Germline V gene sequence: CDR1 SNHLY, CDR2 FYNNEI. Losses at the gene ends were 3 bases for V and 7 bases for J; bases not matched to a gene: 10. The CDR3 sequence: CASSDGAGGFMYTQYF. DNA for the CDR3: TGTGCCAGCAGTGATGGAGCGGGGGGGTTCATGTATACGCAGTATTTT.

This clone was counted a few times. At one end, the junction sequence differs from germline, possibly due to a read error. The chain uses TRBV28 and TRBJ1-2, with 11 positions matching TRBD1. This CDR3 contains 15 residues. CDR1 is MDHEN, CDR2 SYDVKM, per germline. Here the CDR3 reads CASSLYGTGGFGYTF. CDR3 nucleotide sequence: TGTGCCAGCAGCTTATACGGGACAGGGGGTTTTGGCTACACCTTC.